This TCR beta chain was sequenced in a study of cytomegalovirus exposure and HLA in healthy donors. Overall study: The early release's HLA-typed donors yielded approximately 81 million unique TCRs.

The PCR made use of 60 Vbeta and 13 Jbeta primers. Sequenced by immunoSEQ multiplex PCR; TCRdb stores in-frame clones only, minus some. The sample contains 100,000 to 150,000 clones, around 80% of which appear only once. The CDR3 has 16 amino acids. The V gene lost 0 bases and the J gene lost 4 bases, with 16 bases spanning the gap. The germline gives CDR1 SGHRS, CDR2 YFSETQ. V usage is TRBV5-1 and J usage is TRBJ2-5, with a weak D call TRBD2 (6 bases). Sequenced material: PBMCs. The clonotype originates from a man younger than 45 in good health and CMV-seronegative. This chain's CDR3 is CASSLGRRGPSETQYF. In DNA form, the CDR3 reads TGCGCCAGCAGCTTGGGACGGCGGGGCCCTTCAGAGACCCAGTACTTC.